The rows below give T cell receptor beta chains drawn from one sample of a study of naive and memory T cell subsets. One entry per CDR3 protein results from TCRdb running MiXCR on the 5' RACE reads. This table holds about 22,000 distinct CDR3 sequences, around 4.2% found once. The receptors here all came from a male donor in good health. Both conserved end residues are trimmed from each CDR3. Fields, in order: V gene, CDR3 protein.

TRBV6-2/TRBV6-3 ASSPWSGQETYEQY
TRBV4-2 ASSQDDRTGELF
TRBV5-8 ASSTGQGPGVVQETQY
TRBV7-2 ASSFRSGGSGFNYNEQF
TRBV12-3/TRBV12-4 ASSLGVGRRLIYEQY
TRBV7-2 ASSLSQPHLLNTGELF
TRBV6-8 ASSRTGGPGEQF
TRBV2 ASSEMDVKNTGELF
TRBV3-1 ASRGTGLSFEQY
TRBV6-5 ASSYSPSGTDTQY
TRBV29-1 SVEVREGRVTDTQY
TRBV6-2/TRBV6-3 ASSYPLYEQY
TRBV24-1 ATSDRTLSAGASTDTQY
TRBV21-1 ASREPGNTIY
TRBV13 ASSLRQEGPYEQY
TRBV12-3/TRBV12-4 ASSPRLGQGQAADTGELF
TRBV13 ASSLIGDGYT
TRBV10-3 AISDSGGAYNEQF
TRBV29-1 SVEDPGHWQSEAF
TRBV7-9 ASSFSGGSTDTQY
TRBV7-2 ASILGLARNEQF
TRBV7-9 ASSLSSGDKPIDTQY
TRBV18 ASSPNTYNEQF
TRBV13 ASRSHGGPDTQY
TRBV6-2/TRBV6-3 ASSWTGPGELF
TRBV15 ATSRDGDRGEEKLF
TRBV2 ASRVGLAGRTDTQY
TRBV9 ASSKASGSYNEQF
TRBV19 ASSMVGRDRGMNEQF
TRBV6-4 ASSDSLANEQF
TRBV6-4 ASLKDRGRWLF
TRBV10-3 AISGKGDTQY
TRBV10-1 ASSDSGRAGGDNEQF
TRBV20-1 SASWRGGSGNTIY
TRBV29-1 SVEGEGPQETQY
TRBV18 ASHLAAGITDTQY
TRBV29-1 SVLQWMNTEAF
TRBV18 ASSPQPGLDEQY
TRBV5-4 ASSLPGGTGELF
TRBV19 ASLDGTKNIQY
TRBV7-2 ASSHGGRSTDTQY
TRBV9 ASSAGQAYEQY
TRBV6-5 ASNPGVMAEAF
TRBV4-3 ASSQEAGSGANVLT
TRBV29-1 SALGGPSYNEQF
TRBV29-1 SATRDSYEQY
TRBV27 ASSFPPGGSTGELF
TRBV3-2 ASSEGLRQGGGEQF
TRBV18 ASKITNTEAF
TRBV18 ASSPLGQGGRDGGYT
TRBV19 ASSIGGGSYEQY
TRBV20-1 SARVGNGPTGELF
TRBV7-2 ASSLAGSRQGAGQPQH